This T cell receptor beta chain was recovered during a study of CD8+ T cells in alopecia areata (dated by TCRdb to 2016 to 2019). Regarding the study in general: Treated patients were enrolled in an open-label pilot trial of oral tofacitinib, 5 to 10 mg twice daily, for moderate-to-severe alopecia areata. RNA was obtained with the PAXgene miRNA kit for fixed scalp, the miRNeasy kit for PBMCs, and the RNeasy kit for mouse skin. TCRbeta CDR3 regions were amplified by immunoSEQ multiplex PCR using 35 Vbeta forward and 13 Jbeta reverse primers. On the human side, TCRbeta sequencing was run on scalp tissue and on sorted CD4+ and CD8+ peripheral blood T cells from healthy controls and from alopecia areata patients with either patchy or totalis/universalis disease. In both human patients and the C3H/HeJ mouse model, the study applied high-throughput TCRbeta sequencing to look at T cell clonal expansion in alopecia areata. Scalp clonality was compared across normal scalp (n=4), patchy alopecia areata scalp (n=8), and alopecia totalis/universalis scalp (n=8). Disease severity in treated patients was measured with the SALT score, which quantifies the percentage of affected scalp surface area. Tofacitinib was given for 6 to 18 months, followed by 6 months of follow-up off drug to assess delayed response and recurrence. Biopsies were taken from tofacitinib-treated patients at baseline and at 4 and 24 weeks of treatment, and a later scalp biopsy was taken in several of the tofacitinib-treated patients.

With regard to this clone: Its antigen is unknown. There are no base qualities to consult, and no much larger clone falls within one base.

The library was made by the immunoSEQ multiplex PCR assay. RNA was extracted from all samples and reverse transcribed into cDNA, which served as template for TCR sequencing. First-strand cDNA was synthesized with SuperScript III using a 2:1 mix of oligo-dT and random hexamers. A synthetic immune receptor repertoire was used to measure amplification bias, and any remaining bias was corrected computationally. Per the source publication's procedure: Raw reads were preprocessed for error removal, and CDR3 was defined according to IMGT conventions as running from the conserved cysteine to phenylalanine. To get clonality, Shannon entropy was normalized by log2 of the number of productive unique TCRs and the result was subtracted from 1. Whether each scalp clone was CD4 or CD8 was inferred by checking scalp TCRbeta sequences against the CD4 and CD8 repertoires from sorted blood. TCRdb retrieved this table from immuneACCESS and kept in-frame rearrangements only. Not all clones are present; in checked studies, unresolved V genes account for under half, and no reason is known for the remainder. The V and J calls and clone size come from that table; D and trimming were worked out from the DNA. In this sample the table shows about 270,000 clones, 45% to 70% of which occur a single time. 0.75% to 0.95% of the sample comes from the top ten.

Here is what the overall study found, with its caveats: Compared with mice, TCR sequences shared between patients were less clear, possibly partly because of HLA diversity across the patient population. Tofacitinib significantly lowered scalp clonality and the number of expanded CD8+ clones among the top 100 scalp clones. During tofacitinib treatment, many expanded lesional clones remained in scalp and blood, and this persistence may partly explain relapse after treatment is stopped. The treated cohort was small, with a single nonresponder, so links between baseline CD8+ expansion and response need larger studies. Lesional scalp, especially in alopecia totalis/universalis, showed higher clonality and more expanded CD8+ clones than normal scalp, suggesting antigenic drive. Unlike mouse skin, where gammadelta T cells dominate, normal human skin contains resident alphabeta T cells that get sequenced too, which complicates analysis of the scalp TCR repertoire.

This specimen's treatment or condition label, per the study, means: oral pan-JAK inhibitor, 5-10 mg twice daily. From alopecia areata patients, peripheral blood was collected along with lesional scalp punch biopsies. PBMCs were separated by density centrifugation and stained for CD3, CD4 and CD8, after which CD4+ and CD8+ T cells were sorted on a FACSAria. Sequencing was performed on CD4+ T cells sorted from blood, taken at approximately week 51, from a patient treated with tofacitinib. The clonotype was recovered from a human donor with alopecia areata.

The DNA sequence is given as TGTGCCTGGAGGTTGTCGGACAGGTCTTTGAATGGCTACACCTTC. The encoded protein is CAWRLSDRSLNGYTF. Recombination linked TRBV30 to TRBJ1-2; the junction holds 7 bases that match TRBD1. The CDR3 spans 15 residues, from the cysteine through the phenylalanine. Only the CDR3 DNA is retained, 45 bases long and in frame from the first base. CDR1 is given as GTSNPN and CDR2 as SVGIG, both from the germline V gene (reference sequence). Ends trimmed: V by 3 bases, J by 6 bases; bases unmatched to a gene: 13.